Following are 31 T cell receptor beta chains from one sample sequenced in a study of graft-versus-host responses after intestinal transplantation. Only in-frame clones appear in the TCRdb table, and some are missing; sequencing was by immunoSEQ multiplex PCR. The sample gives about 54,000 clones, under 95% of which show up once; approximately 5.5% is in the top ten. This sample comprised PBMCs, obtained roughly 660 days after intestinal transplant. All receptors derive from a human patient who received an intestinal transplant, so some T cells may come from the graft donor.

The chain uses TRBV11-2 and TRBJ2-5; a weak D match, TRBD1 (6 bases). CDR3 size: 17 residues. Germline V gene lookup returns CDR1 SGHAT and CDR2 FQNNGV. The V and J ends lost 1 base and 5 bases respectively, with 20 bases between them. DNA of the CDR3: TGTGCCAGCAGCTTAGGCTTTGGGGGCCCGGGAAGGGAGACCCAGTACTTC. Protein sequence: CASSLGFGGPGRETQYF.

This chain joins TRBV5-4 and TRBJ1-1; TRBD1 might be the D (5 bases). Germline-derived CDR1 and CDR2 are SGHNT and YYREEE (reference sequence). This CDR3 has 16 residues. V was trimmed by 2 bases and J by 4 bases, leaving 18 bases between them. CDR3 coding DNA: TGTGCCAGCAGCTTCGGCACAGGTGGGCCTTCCACTGAAGCTTTCTTT. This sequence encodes CASSFGTGGPSTEAFF.

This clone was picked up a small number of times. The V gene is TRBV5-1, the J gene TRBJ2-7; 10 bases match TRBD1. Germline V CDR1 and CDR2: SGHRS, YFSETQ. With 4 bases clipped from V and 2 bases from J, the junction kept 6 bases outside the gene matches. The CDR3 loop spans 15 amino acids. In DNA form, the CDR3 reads TGCGCCAGCAGCGCCGGGACAGGGGTCGCCTACGAGCAGTACTTC. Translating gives CASSAGTGVAYEQYF.

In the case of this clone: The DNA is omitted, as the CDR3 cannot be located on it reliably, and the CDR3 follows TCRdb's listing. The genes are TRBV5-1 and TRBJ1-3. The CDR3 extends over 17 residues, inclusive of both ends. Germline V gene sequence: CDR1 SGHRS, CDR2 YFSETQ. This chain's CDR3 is CASSLAPAADTGNTIYF.

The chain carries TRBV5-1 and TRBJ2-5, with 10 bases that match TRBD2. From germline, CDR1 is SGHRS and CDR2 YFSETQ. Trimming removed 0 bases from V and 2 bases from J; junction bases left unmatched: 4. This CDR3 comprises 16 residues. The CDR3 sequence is CASSLGGTSVQETQYF. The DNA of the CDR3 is TGCGCCAGCAGCTTGGGCGGGACTAGCGTACAAGAGACCCAGTACTTC.

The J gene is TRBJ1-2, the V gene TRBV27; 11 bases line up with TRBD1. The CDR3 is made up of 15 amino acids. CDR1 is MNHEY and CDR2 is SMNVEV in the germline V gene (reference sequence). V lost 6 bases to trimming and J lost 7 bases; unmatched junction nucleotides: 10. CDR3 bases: TGTGCCAGCAGCAAATCCTGGGACAGGGGGGGTGGCTACACCTTC. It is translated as CASSKSWDRGGGYTF.

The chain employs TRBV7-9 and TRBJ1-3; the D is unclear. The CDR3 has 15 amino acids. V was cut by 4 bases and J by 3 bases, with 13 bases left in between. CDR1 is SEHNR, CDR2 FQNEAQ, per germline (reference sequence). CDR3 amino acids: CASSSSGSGGNTIYF. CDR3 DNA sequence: TGTGCCAGCAGCTCATCCGGGTCTGGTGGAAACACCATATATTTT.

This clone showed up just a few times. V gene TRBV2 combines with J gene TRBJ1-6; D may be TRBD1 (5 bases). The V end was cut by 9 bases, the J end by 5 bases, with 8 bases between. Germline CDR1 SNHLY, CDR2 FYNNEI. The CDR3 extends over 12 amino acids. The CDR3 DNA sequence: TGTGCCAGTAGGGACCATAATTCACCCCTCCACTTT. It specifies CASRDHNSPLHF.

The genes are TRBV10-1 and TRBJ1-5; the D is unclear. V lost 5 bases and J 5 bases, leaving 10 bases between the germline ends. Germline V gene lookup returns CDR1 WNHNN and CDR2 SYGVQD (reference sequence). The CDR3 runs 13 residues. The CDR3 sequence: CASSSGPDQPQHF. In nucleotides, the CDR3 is TGCGCCAGCAGTTCCGGACCCGATCAGCCCCAGCATTTT.

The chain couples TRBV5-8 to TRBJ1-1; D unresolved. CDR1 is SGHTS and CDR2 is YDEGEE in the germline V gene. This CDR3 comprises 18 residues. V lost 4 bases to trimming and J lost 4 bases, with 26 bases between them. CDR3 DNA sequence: TGTGCCAGCAGCCCGCCAGAGGGCATGGTCATCGGGGTCACTGAAGCTTTCTTT. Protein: CASSPPEGMVIGVTEAFF.

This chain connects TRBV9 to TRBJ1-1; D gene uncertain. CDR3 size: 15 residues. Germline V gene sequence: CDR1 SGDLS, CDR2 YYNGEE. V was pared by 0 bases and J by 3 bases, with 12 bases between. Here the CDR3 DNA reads TGTGCCAGCAGCGTAGAAGGTCCGATGGACACTGAAGCTTTCTTT. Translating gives CASSVEGPMDTEAFF.

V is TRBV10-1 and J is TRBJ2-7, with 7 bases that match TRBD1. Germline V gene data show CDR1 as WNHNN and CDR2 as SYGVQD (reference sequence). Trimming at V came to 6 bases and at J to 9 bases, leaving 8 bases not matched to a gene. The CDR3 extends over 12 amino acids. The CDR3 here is CASRPGQAGQYF. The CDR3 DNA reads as TGCGCCAGCAGACCTGGACAGGCGGGGCAGTACTTC.

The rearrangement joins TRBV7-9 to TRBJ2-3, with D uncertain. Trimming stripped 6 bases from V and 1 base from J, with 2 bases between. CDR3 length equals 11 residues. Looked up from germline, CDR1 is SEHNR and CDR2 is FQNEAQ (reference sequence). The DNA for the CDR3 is TGTGCCAGCAGACGCACAGATACGCAGTATTTT. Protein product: CASRRTDTQYF.

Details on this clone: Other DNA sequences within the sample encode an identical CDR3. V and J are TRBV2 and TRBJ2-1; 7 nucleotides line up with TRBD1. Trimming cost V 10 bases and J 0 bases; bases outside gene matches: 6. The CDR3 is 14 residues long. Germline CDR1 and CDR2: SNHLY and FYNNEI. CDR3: CATKRTGSYNEQFF. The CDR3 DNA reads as TGTGCCACAAAGCGGACAGGCTCCTACAATGAGCAGTTCTTC. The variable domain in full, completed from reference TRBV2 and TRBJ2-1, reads EPEVTQTPSHQVTQMGQEVILRCVPISNHLYFYWYRQILGQKVEFLVSFYNNEISEKSEIFDDQFSVERPDGSNFTLKIRSTKLEDSAMYFCATKRTGSYNEQFFGPGTRLTVL.

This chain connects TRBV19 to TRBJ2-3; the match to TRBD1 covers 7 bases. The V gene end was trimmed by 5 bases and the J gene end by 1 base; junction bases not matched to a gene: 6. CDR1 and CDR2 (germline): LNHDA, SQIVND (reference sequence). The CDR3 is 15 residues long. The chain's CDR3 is CASSFGQVRTDTQYF. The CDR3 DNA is TGTGCCAGTAGTTTTGGACAGGTCCGCACAGATACGCAGTATTTT.

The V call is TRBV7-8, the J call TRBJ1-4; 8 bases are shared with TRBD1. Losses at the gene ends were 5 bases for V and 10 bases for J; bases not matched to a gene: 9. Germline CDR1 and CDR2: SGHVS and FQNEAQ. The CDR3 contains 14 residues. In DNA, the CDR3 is TGTGCCAGCAGCACAGGGGGGACAGTGGTAAAACTGTTTTTT. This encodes CASSTGGTVVKLFF. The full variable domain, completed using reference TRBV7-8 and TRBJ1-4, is GAGVSQSPRYKVAKRGQDVALRCDPISGHVSLFWYQQALGQGPEFLTYFQNEAQLDKSGLPSDRFFAERPEGSVSTLKIQRTQQEDSAVYLCASSTGGTVVKLFFGSGTQLSVL.

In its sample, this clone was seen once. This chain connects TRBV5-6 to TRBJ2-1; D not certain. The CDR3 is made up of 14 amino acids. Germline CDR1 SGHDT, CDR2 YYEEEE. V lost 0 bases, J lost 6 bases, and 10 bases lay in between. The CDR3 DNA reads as TGTGCCAGCAGCTTGGTCGCGACGGTCAATGAGCAGTTCTTC. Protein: CASSLVATVNEQFF. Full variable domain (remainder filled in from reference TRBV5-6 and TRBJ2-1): DAGVTQSPTHLIKTRGQQVTLRCSPKSGHDTVSWYQQALGQGPQFIFQYYEEEERQRGNFPDRFSGHQFPNYSSELNVNALLLGDSALYLCASSLVATVNEQFFGPGTRLTVL.

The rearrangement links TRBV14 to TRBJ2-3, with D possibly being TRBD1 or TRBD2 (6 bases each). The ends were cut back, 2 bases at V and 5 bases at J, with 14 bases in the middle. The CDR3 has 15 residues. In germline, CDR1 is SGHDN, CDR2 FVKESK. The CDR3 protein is CASSQLSRGRDTQYF. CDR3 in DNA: TGTGCCAGCAGCCAACTCTCCCGGGGGCGAGATACGCAGTATTTT.

DNA of the CDR3: TGCGCCAGCAGTGAGTCTCGGGAGACCCAGTACTTC. It yields the protein CASSESRETQYF. V and J are TRBV10-1 and TRBJ2-5; D gene unclear. V dropped 0 bases and J dropped 5 bases, with 4 bases sitting between them. The CDR3 length is 12 residues. Germline-derived CDR1 and CDR2 are WNHNN and SYGVQD (reference sequence).

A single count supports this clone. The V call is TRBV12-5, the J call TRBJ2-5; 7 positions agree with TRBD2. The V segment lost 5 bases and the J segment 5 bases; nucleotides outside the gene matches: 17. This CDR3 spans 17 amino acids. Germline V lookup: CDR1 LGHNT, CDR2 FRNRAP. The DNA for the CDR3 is TGTGCTAGTGGTCGTCCACTCCTTTGGGGGGGAGAGGAGACCCAGTACTTC. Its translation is CASGRPLLWGGEETQYF. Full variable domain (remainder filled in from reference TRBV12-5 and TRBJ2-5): DARVTQTPRHKVTEMGQEVTMRCQPILGHNTVFWYRQTMMQGLELLAYFRNRAPLDDSGMPKDRFSAEMPDATLATLKIQPSEPRDSAVYFCASGRPLLWGGEETQYFGPGTRLLVL.

The CDR3 reads CASSLDANTEAFF. CDR3 DNA sequence: TGTGCCAGCAGCTTAGACGCGAACACTGAAGCTTTCTTT. The chain couples TRBV7-9 to TRBJ1-1; D not resolved. With 1 base removed from V and 1 base from J, the gap between germline ends came to 4 bases. CDR3 length: 13 amino acids. Germline V gene data show CDR1 as SEHNR and CDR2 as FQNEAQ (reference sequence).

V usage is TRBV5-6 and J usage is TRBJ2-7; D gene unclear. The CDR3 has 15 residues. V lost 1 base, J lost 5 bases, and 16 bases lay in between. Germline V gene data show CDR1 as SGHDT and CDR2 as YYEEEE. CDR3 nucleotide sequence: TGTGCCAGCAGCTTGCGTTTTCTGAAAAGCCACGAGCAGTACTTC. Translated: CASSLRFLKSHEQYF.

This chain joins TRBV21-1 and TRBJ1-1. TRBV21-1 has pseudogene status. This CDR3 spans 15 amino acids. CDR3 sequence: CASSHPGERNTEAFF. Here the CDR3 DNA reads TGTGCCAGCAGCCATCCCGGGGAAAGGAACACTGAAGCTTTCTTT.

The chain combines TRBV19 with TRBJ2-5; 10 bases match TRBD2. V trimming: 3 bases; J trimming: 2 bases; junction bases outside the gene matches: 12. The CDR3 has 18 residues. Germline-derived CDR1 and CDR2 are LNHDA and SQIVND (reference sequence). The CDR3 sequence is CASSIQRGGRAVQETQYF. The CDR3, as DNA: TGTGCCAGTAGTATCCAGCGGGGGGGCCGTGCGGTACAAGAGACCCAGTACTTC.

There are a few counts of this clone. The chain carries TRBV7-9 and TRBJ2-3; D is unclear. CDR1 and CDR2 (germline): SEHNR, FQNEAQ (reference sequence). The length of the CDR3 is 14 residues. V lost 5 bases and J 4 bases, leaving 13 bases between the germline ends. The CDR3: CASSLDTLPDTQYF. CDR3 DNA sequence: TGTGCCAGCAGCCTAGACACCCTTCCAGATACGCAGTATTTT. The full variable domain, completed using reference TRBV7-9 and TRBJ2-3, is DTGVSQNPRHKITKRGQNVTFRCDPISEHNRLYWYRQTLGQGPEFLTYFQNEAQLEKSRLLSDRFSAERPKGSFSTLEIQRTEQGDSAMYLCASSLDTLPDTQYFGPGTRLTVL.

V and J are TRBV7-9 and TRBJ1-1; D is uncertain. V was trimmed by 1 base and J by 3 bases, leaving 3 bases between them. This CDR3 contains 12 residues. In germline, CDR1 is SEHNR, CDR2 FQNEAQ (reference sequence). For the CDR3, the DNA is TGTGCCAGCAGCTTAGACGACACTGAAGCTTTCTTT. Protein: CASSLDDTEAFF. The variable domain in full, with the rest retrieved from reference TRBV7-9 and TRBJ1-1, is DTGVSQNPRHKITKRGQNVTFRCDPISEHNRLYWYRQTLGQGPEFLTYFQNEAQLEKSRLLSDRFSAERPKGSFSTLEIQRTEQGDSAMYLCASSLDDTEAFFGQGTRLTVV.

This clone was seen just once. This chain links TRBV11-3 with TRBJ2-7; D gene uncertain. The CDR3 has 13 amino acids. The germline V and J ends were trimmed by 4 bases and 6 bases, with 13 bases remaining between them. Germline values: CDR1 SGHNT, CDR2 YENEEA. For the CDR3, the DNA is TGTGCCAGCAGCTCGGGTCCCTCCGGCGAGCAGTACTTC. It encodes CASSSGPSGEQYF.

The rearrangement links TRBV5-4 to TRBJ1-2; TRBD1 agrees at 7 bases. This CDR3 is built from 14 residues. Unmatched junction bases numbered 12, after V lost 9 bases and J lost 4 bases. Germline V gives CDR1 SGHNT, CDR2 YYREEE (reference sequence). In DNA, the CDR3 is TGTGCCACTACCACAGGGGACGTCCTCTATGGCTACACCTTC. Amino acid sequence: CATTTGDVLYGYTF.

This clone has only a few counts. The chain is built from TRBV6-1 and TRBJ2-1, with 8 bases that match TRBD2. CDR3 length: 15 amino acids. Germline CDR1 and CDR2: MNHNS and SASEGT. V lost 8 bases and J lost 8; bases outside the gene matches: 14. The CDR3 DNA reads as TGTGCCAGCGACGTTCAATCGGGGGGGGTGGATGAGCAGTTCTTC. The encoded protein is CASDVQSGGVDEQFF.

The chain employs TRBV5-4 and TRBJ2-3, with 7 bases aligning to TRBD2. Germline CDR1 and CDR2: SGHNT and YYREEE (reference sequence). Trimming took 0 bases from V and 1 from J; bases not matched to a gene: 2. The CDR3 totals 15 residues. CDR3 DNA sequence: TGTGCCAGCAGCTTGGGGCTAGCGGGCACAGATACGCAGTATTTT. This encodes CASSLGLAGTDTQYF.

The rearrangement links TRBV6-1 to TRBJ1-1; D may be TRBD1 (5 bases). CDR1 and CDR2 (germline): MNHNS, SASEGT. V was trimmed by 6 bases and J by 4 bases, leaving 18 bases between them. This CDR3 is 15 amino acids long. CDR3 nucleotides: TGTGCCAGCAGCCTGATGGGGGACTGGGGCACTGAAGCTTTCTTT. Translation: CASSLMGDWGTEAFF.